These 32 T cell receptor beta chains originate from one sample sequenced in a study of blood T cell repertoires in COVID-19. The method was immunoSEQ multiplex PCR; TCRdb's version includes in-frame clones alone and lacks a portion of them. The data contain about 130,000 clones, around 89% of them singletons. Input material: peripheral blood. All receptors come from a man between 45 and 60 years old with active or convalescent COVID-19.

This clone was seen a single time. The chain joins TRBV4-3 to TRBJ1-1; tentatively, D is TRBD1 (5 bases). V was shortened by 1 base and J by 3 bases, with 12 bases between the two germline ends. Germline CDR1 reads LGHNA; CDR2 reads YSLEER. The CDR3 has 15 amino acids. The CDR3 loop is CASSQVWGGYTEAFF. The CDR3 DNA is TGCGCCAGCAGCCAAGTCTGGGGGGGGTACACTGAAGCTTTCTTT.

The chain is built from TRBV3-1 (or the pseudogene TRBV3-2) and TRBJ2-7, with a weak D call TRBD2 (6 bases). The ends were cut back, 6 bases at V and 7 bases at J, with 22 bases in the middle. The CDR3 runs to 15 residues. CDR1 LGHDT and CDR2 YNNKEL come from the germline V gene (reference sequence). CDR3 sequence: CASRVSGVSMGEQYF. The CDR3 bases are TGTGCCAGCAGGGTATCGGGGGTCTCCATGGGTGAGCAGTACTTC.

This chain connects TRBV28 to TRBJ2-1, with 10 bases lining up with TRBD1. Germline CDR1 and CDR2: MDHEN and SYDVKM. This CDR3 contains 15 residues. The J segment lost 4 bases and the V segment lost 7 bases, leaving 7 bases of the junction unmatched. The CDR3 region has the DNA TGTGCCAGCACCATTGGGACAGGGGAATACAATGAGCAGTTCTTC. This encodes CASTIGTGEYNEQFF.

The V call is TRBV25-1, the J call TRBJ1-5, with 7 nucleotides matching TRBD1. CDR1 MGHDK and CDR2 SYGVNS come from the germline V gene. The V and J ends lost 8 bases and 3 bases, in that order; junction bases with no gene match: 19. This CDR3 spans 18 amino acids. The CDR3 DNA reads TGTGCCAGCCCCCCCGACAGGGTTGATGTGAGAGACAATCAGCCCCAGCATTTT. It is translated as CASPPDRVDVRDNQPQHF.

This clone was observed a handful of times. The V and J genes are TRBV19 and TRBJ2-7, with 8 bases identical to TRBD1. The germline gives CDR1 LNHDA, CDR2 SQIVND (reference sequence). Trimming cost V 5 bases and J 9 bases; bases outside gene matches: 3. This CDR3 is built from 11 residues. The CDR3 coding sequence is TGTGCCAGTAGTCCCGGGACAGGGCAGTACTTC. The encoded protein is CASSPGTGQYF.

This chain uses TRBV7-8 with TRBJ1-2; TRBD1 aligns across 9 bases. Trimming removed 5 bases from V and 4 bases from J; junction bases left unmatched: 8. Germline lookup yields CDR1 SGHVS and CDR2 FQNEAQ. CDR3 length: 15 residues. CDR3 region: CASSVTGGLGYGYTF. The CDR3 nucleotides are TGTGCCAGCAGCGTAACAGGGGGCCTTGGCTATGGCTACACCTTC.

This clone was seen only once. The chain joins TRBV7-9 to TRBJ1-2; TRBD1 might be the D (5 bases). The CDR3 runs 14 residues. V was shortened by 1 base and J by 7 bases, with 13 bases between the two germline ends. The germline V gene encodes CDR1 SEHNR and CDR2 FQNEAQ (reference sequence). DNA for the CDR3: TGTGCCAGCAGCTTAGGGTCAGGGTTCCTTGGCTACACCTTC. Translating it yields CASSLGSGFLGYTF.

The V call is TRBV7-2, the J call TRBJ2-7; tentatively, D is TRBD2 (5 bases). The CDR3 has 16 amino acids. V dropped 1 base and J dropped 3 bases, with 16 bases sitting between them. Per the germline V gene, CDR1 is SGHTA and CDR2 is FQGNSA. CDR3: CASSLVAGLSLYEQYF. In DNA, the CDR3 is TGTGCCAGCAGCTTAGTTGCCGGACTGTCCCTCTACGAGCAGTACTTC.

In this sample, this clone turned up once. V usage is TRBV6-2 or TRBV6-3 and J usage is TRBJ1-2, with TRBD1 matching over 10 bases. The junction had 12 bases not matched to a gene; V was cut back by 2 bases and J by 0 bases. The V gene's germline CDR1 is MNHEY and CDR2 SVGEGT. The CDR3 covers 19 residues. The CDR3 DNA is TGTGCCAGCAGTTACGCCTCCGGGGACAGGGGACTCGCTAACTATGGCTACACCTTC. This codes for CASSYASGDRGLANYGYTF.

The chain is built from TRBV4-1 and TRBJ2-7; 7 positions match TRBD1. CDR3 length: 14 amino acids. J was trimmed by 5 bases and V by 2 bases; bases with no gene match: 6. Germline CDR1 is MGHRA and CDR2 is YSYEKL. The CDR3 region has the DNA TGCGCCAGCAGCCAAACAGGGGTTTATCACGAGCAGTACTTC. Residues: CASSQTGVYHEQYF.

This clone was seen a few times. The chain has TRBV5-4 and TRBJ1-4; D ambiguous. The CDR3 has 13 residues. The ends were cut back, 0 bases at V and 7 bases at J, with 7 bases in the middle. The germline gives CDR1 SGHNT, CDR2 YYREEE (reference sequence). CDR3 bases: TGTGCCAGCAGCTTGGGCGGATTTGAAAAACTGTTTTTT. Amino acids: CASSLGGFEKLFF.

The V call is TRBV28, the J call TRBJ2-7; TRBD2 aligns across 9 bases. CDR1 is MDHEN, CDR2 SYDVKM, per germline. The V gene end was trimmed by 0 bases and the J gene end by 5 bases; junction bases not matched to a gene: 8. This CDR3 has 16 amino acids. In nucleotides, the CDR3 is TGTGCCAGCAGTTTATGGGCGGGAGGGCCTTTGCACGAGCAGTACTTC. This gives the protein CASSLWAGGPLHEQYF.

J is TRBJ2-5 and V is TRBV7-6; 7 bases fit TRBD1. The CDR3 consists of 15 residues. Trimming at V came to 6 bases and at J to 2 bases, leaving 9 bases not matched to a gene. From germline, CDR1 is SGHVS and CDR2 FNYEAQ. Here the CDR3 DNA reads TGTGCCAGCAGTCCTGGGTGGGGACAGCAAGAGACCCAGTACTTC. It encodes CASSPGWGQQETQYF.

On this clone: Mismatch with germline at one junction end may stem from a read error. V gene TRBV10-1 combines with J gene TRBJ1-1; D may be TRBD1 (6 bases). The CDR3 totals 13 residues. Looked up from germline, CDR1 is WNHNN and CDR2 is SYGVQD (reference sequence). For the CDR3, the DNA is TGCGCCAGCACCCGGACAGTGAACAGTGAAGCTTTCTTT. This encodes CASTRTVNSEAFF.

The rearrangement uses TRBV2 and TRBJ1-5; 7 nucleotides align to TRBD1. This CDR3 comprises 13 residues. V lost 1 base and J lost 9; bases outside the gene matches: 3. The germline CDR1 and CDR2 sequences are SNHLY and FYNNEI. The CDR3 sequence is CASSEGQGAPQHF. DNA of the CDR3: TGTGCCAGCAGTGAAGGACAGGGAGCGCCCCAGCATTTT.

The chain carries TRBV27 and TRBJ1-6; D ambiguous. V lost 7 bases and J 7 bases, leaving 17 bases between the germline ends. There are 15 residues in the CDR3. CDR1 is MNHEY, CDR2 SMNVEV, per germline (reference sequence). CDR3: CASTQRAGRNSPLHF. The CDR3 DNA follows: TGTGCCAGCACCCAAAGGGCCGGGAGAAATTCACCCCTCCACTTT.

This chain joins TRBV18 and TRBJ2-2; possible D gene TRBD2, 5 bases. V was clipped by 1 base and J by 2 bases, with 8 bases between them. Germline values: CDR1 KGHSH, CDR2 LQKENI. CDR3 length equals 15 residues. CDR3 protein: CASSPREGNTGELFF. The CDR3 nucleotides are TGTGCCAGCTCACCACGAGAGGGAAACACCGGGGAGCTGTTTTTT.

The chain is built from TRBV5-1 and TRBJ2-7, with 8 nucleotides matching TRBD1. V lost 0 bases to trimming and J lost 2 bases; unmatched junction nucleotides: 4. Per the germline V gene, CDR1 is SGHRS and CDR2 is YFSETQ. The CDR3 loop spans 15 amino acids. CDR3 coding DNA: TGCGCCAGCAGCTTGGCCCGGGACAGGACCTACGAGCAGTACTTC. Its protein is CASSLARDRTYEQYF.

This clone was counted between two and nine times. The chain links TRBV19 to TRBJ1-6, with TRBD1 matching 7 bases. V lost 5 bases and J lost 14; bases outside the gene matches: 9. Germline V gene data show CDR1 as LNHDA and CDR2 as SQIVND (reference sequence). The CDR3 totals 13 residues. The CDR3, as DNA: TGTGCCAGTAGTCCCGACAGGGAGTGGACCCTCCACTTT. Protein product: CASSPDREWTLHF.

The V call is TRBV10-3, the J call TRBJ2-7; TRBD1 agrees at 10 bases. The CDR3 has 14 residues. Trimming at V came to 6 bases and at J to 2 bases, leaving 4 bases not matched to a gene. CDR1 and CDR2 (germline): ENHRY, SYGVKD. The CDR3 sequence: CAIRKGTGAYEQYF. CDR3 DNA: TGTGCCATCAGGAAGGGGACAGGGGCCTACGAGCAGTACTTC.

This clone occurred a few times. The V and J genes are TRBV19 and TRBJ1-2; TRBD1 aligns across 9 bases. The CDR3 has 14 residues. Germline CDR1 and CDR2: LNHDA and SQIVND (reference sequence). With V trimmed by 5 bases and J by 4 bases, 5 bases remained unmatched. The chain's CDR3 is CASSEGQGTYGYTF. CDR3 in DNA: TGTGCCAGTAGTGAGGGACAGGGTACCTATGGCTACACCTTC. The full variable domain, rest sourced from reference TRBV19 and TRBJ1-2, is DGGITQSPKYLFRKEGQNVTLSCEQNLNHDAMYWYRQDPGQGLRLIYYSQIVNDFQKGDIAEGYSVSREKKESFPLTVTSAQKNPTAFYLCASSEGQGTYGYTFGSGTRLTVV.

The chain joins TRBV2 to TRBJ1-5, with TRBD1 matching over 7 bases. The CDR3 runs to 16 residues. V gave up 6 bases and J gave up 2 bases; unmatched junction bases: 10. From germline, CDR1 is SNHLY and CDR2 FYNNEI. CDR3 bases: TGTGCCAGCAGGGCGGGCCCCGGGACAGGCAATCAGCCCCAGCATTTT. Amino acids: CASRAGPGTGNQPQHF.

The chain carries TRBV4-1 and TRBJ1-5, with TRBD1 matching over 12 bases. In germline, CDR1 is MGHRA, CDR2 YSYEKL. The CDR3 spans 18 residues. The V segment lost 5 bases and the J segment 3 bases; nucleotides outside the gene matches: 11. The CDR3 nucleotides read TGCGCCAGCAGCGATACCGGGACAGGGGGCGTACCCAATCAGCCCCAGCATTTT. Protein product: CASSDTGTGGVPNQPQHF.

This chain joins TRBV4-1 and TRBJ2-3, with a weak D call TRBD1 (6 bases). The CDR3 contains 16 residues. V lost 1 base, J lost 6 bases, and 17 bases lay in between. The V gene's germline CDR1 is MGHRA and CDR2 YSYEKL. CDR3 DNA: TGCGCCAGCAGCCAAGGGGTTGCAGGGGATGGGGATACGCAGTATTTT. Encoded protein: CASSQGVAGDGDTQYF.

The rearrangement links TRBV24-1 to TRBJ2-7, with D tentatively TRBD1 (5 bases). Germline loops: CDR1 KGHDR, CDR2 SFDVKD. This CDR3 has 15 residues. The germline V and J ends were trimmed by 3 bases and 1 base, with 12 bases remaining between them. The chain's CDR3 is CATSDQQDGSYEQYF. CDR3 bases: TGTGCCACCAGTGATCAACAGGATGGGTCCTACGAGCAGTACTTC.

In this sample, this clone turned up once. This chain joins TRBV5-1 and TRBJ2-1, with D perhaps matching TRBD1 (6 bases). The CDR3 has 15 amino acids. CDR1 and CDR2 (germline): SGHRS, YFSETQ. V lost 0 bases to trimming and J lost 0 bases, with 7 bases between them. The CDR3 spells CASSLGQVSYNEQFF. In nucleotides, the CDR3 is TGCGCCAGCAGCTTGGGACAGGTCTCCTACAATGAGCAGTTCTTC.

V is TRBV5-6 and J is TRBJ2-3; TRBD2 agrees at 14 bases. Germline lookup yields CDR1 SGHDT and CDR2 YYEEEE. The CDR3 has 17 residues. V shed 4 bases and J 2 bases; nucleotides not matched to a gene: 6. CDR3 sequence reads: CASSRGTSGGATDTQYF. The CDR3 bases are TGTGCCAGCAGCCGCGGGACTAGCGGGGGAGCCACAGATACGCAGTATTTT. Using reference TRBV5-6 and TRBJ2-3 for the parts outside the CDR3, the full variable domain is DAGVTQSPTHLIKTRGQQVTLRCSPKSGHDTVSWYQQALGQGPQFIFQYYEEEERQRGNFPDRFSGHQFPNYSSELNVNALLLGDSALYLCASSRGTSGGATDTQYFGPGTRLTVL.

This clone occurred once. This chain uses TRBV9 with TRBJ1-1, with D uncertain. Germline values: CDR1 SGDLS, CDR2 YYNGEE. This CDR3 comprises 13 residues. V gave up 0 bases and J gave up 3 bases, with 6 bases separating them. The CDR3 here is CASSVGRDTEAFF. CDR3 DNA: TGTGCCAGCAGCGTAGGGAGGGACACTGAAGCTTTCTTT.

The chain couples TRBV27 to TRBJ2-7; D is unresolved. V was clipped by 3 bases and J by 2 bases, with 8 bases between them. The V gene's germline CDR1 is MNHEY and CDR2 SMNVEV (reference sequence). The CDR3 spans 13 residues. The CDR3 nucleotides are TGTGCCAGCAGTTTTAGAGATACCTACGAGCAGTACTTC. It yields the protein CASSFRDTYEQYF.

The CDR3 region is CASTLRGGPTDTQYF. The CDR3 DNA reads TGTGCCAGCACCCTAAGGGGGGGCCCCACAGATACGCAGTATTTT. J is TRBJ2-3 and V is TRBV6-5, with D maybe TRBD2 (7 bases). Trimming left V 7 bases short and J 2 bases short, with 16 bases between. Germline CDR1 reads MNHEY; CDR2 reads SVGAGI. The CDR3 totals 15 residues.

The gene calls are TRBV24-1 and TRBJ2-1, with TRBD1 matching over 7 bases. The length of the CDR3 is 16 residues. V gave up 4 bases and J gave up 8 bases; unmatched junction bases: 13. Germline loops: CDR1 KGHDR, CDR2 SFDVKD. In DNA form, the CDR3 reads TGTGCCACCAGTGAAACCGGGACAGTCCTGGGTTATGAGCAGTTCTTC. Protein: CATSETGTVLGYEQFF.

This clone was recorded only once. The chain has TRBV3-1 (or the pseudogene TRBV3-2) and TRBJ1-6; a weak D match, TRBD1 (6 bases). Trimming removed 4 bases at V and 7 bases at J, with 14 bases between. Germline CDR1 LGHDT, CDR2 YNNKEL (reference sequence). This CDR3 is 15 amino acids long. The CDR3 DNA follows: TGTGCCAGCAGCCCAGGGAAAGGGGGAAATTCACCCCTCCACTTT. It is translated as CASSPGKGGNSPLHF.